Below are 30 T cell receptor beta chains sequenced from a single sample in a study of T cell clonality in common variable immunodeficiency. Method: immunoSEQ multiplex PCR; TCRdb's copy keeps in-frame clones and lacks some. Listed for the sample are tens of thousands of clones, none seen a single time. The sample taken for sequencing was peripheral blood mononuclear cells. These TCRs come from a person aged 18 to 75 in good health.

This clone was picked up many times. The CDR3 goes on 3 residues after the read ends, and that part is filled in from the germline J gene. The chain uses TRBV7-8 and TRBJ2-7, with TRBD2 matching 9 bases. The CDR3 extends over 16 amino acids. J lost 2 bases, V lost 6 bases, and 11 bases had no gene match. CDR1 is SGHVS, CDR2 FQNEAQ, per germline. Incomplete CDR3 DNA: TGTGCCAGCAGTCCGACCGGGACTAGCACAACCTACGAG. It specifies CASSPTGTSTTYE. The CDR3 in full is CASSPTGTSTTYEQYF.

This clone was detected many times. The read terminates 3 residues ahead of where the CDR3 ends, so the germline J gene completes it. The chain couples TRBV20-1 to TRBJ2-7; 9 bases are shared with TRBD1. Unmatched junction bases numbered 3, after V lost 6 bases and J lost 3 bases. The CDR3 contains 12 residues. The germline CDR1 and CDR2 sequences are DFQATT and SNEGSKA (reference sequence). The CDR3 loop reads CSAPGQGYEQYF. The CDR3 bases that were read are TGCAGTGCCCCGGGACAGGGCTACGAG.

This clone occurred many times. The read gets to within 3 residues of the CDR3 end, and the germline J gene fills in the rest. The chain has TRBV4-1 and TRBJ2-7, with D tentatively TRBD1 (5 bases). Germline V CDR1 and CDR2: MGHRA, YSYEKL. CDR3 length: 18 amino acids. V was pared by 1 base and J by 2 bases, with 21 bases between. This CDR3 is CASSQGPPQGVTPYEQYF. The sequenced part of the CDR3 DNA is TGCGCCAGCAGCCAAGGTCCCCCCCAGGGCGTAACGCCCTACGAG.

This clone was observed a handful of times. Coverage ceases 3 residues before the CDR3 finishes, and the germline J gene fills in the end. The V gene is TRBV2, the J gene TRBJ1-2; no definite D call. This CDR3 has 15 amino acids. Looked up from germline, CDR1 is SNHLY and CDR2 is FYNNEI. The covered CDR3 bases are TGTGCCAGCAGACTAAATAGCGGGAAGTACAATGAC. This encodes CASRLNSGKYND. The whole CDR3 reads CASRLNSGKYNDYTF.

The table lists this clone with many counts. The read ends 3 residues shy of where the CDR3 ends; the end is completed using the germline J gene. The chain recombines TRBV18 with TRBJ1-1; possibly TRBD1 for D (5 bases). The germline V gene encodes CDR1 KGHSH and CDR2 LQKENI. Trimming took 4 bases from V and 0 from J, leaving 6 bases between them. The CDR3 has 13 amino acids. Partial CDR3 DNA: TGTGCCAGCTCACAGGGGATGAACACTGAA. Amino acids: CASSQGMNTE. The CDR3, in full, reads CASSQGMNTEAFF. The entire variable domain, with the rest obtained from reference TRBV18 and TRBJ1-1, is as follows: NAGVMQNPRHLVRRRGQEARLRCSPMKGHSHVYWYRQLPEEGLKFMVYLQKENIIDESGMPKERFSAEFPKEGPSILRIQQVVRGDSAAYFCASSQGMNTEAFFGQGTRLTVV.

As to this clone: Read sequence stops 3 residues before the CDR3 end, and the germline J gene provides the missing end. The chain has TRBV5-1 and TRBJ1-6; TRBD1 matches at 7 bases. V shed 1 base, J shed 7 bases, and the junction held 5 bases outside the gene matches. Germline-derived CDR1 and CDR2 are SGHRS and YFSETQ. This CDR3 spans 15 amino acids. The CDR3 spells CASSLRGQTNSPLHF. The CDR3 DNA, read in part, is TGCGCCAGCAGCTTGAGGGGGCAGACAAATTCACCC.

This clone appeared a few times. A much larger clone lies one base from this, so it may be a read error. The read gets to within 3 residues of the CDR3 end, and the germline J gene fills in the rest. The rearrangement links TRBV19 to TRBJ1-1, with D perhaps TRBD1 (5 bases). There are 12 residues in the CDR3. Looked up from germline, CDR1 is LNHDA and CDR2 is SQIVND (reference sequence). The CDR3 loop is CAGTQAPRGAFF. CDR3 DNA, as far as it was read: TGTGCCGGTACCCAAGCGCCTAGGGGA.

In its sample, this clone was seen many times. The sequenced fragment ends 3 residues before the CDR3 boundary, so the rest is inferred from the germline J gene. J is TRBJ2-1 and V is TRBV5-1; possibly TRBD2 for D (6 bases). Trimming shortened V by 0 bases and J by 2 bases, and 6 bases separated the two germline ends. The CDR3 consists of 14 residues. Germline V gives CDR1 SGHRS, CDR2 YFSETQ. The CDR3 sequence is CASSLGTTYNEQFF. The CDR3 bases that were read are TGCGCCAGCAGCTTGGGGACTACCTACAATGAG. Combining the CDR3 with reference TRBV5-1 and TRBJ2-1 gives the whole variable domain KAGVTQTPRYLIKTRGQQVTLSCSPISGHRSVSWYQQTPGQGLQFLFEYFSETQRNKGNFPGRFSGRQFSNSRSEMNVSTLELGDSALYLCASSLGTTYNEQFFGPGTRLTVL.

This clone was found many times. With the read ending 3 residues before the CDR3 end, the germline J gene is used to fill in that end. This rearrangement joins TRBV5-1 to TRBJ2-1; 12 bases align to TRBD2. Trimming took 4 bases from V and 6 from J; bases not matched to a gene: 5. CDR3 length: 15 amino acids. Germline CDR1 reads SGHRS; CDR2 reads YFSETQ. The DNA read from the CDR3 is TGCGCCAGCAGCGCGACTAGCGGGAGAGGCAATGAG. Its translation is CASSATSGRGNE. The whole CDR3 region reads CASSATSGRGNEQFF.

Many counts were recorded for this clone. The read ends 3 residues before the CDR3 terminus; that terminus is restored from the germline J gene. The rearrangement joins TRBV2 to TRBJ2-7, with 9 nucleotides matching TRBD1. V gave up 8 bases and J gave up 2 bases; unmatched junction bases: 7. Germline CDR1 and CDR2: SNHLY and FYNNEI. The CDR3 length is 14 residues. The DNA read from the CDR3 is TGTGCCAGCGGAGCTCGGACAGGGGCCTACGAG. Its protein is CASGARTGAYE. From start to end, the CDR3 is CASGARTGAYEQYF.

Comments on this clone: Read coverage stops 3 residues before the CDR3 terminus; the germline J gene supplies the remainder. The chain links TRBV19 to TRBJ1-3; D remains ambiguous. Germline values: CDR1 LNHDA, CDR2 SQIVND (reference sequence). The V end lost 8 bases, the J end lost 1 base, and 9 bases lay between the germline ends. This CDR3 has 13 residues. The CDR3 DNA, read in part, is TGTGCCAGTGCTCGGGGATCTGGAAACACC. Residues: CASARGSGNT. The entire CDR3 protein reads CASARGSGNTIYF.

This clone was seen ten or more times. The CDR3 DNA, read in part, is TGTGCCAGCAGCCCCCGGGGGGGGAGGGGTCAGCCC. As protein: CASSPRGGRGQP. In full, the CDR3 reads CASSPRGGRGQPQHF. The V gene is TRBV9, the J gene TRBJ1-5; TRBD1 is a possible D gene (5 bases). The read is 3 residues too short to cover the CDR3 end, so that end is filled in from the germline J gene. Deletions cut 4 bases from V and 6 bases from J, with 17 bases between. CDR1 SGDLS and CDR2 YYNGEE come from the germline V gene. The CDR3 covers 15 residues.

This clone was observed at least ten times. The sequenced part of the CDR3 DNA is TGCGCCAGCAGCTTGGCCCCGACAGGGGAATCCTACAATGAG. Amino acid sequence: CASSLAPTGESYNE. The whole CDR3 region reads CASSLAPTGESYNEQFF. V is TRBV5-1 and J is TRBJ2-1; 8 bases are a match to TRBD1. The read stops 3 residues short of the end of the CDR3; the missing end is completed from the germline J gene. J lost 1 base, V lost 0 bases, and 6 bases had no gene match. Per germline, CDR1 SGHRS and CDR2 YFSETQ. This CDR3 comprises 17 residues. Using reference TRBV5-1 and TRBJ2-1 for the parts outside the CDR3, the full variable domain is KAGVTQTPRYLIKTRGQQVTLSCSPISGHRSVSWYQQTPGQGLQFLFEYFSETQRNKGNFPGRFSGRQFSNSRSEMNVSTLELGDSALYLCASSLAPTGESYNEQFFGPGTRLTVL.

This clone has a handful of counts. The observed sequence ends 3 residues before the CDR3 terminus, with the missing tail filled in from the germline J gene. The V call is TRBV7-9, the J call TRBJ2-2, with 15 bases identical to TRBD2. There are 15 residues in the CDR3. Trimming cost V 4 bases and J 7 bases; bases outside gene matches: 1. CDR1 SEHNR and CDR2 FQNEAQ come from the germline V gene (reference sequence). CDR3 protein: CASSSGLAGGGELFF. CDR3 DNA (partial): TGTGCCAGCAGCTCGGGACTAGCGGGAGGCGGGGAG.

This clone was seen ten or more times. The read halts 3 residues ahead of the CDR3 end, with the missing end drawn from the germline J gene. The rearrangement uses TRBV19 and TRBJ1-5, with a weak D call TRBD1 (6 bases). CDR3 length: 14 residues. The germline V gene encodes CDR1 LNHDA and CDR2 SQIVND (reference sequence). Trimming shortened V by 6 bases and J by 3 bases, and 12 bases separated the two germline ends. The CDR3 DNA, read in part, is TGTGCCAGTAGCGATGGACAGTTCAATCAGCCC. This encodes CASSDGQFNQP. The CDR3, in full, reads CASSDGQFNQPQHF.

Concerning this clone itself: The read terminates 3 residues ahead of where the CDR3 ends, so the germline J gene completes it. V is TRBV5-1 and J is TRBJ2-5; TRBD1 matches 7 bases. The V segment lost 1 base and the J segment 5 bases; nucleotides outside the gene matches: 5. Germline values: CDR1 SGHRS, CDR2 YFSETQ. The CDR3 sequence is 14 residues long. CDR3 loop: CASSLQGVGETQYF. The CDR3 DNA, read in part, is TGCGCCAGCAGCTTGCAGGGGGTTGGGGAGACC.

Comment on this clone: The sequenced fragment ends 3 residues before the CDR3 boundary, so the rest is inferred from the germline J gene. This chain connects TRBV18 to TRBJ1-2, with D maybe TRBD1 (6 bases). Germline CDR1 KGHSH, CDR2 LQKENI. This CDR3 has 13 residues. Partial CDR3 DNA: TGTGCCAGCTCACCACAGGACAGCTACGAC. Its protein product is CASSPQDSYD. The complete CDR3 sequence is CASSPQDSYDYTF.

This clone was seen more than once but under ten times. The read is 3 residues too short to cover the CDR3 end, so that end is filled in from the germline J gene. V usage is TRBV7-6 and J usage is TRBJ2-3; TRBD2 might be the D (6 bases). This CDR3 contains 15 residues. Germline V lookup: CDR1 SGHVS, CDR2 FNYEAQ. V lost 2 bases and J 3 bases, leaving 12 bases between the germline ends. The CDR3 reads CASSLTLAPTDTQYF. Incomplete CDR3 DNA: TGTGCCAGCAGCTTAACGCTAGCGCCAACAGATACG.

In its sample, this clone was seen a few times. The DNA ends 3 residues before the CDR3 does, and the rest of the CDR3 is filled in from the germline J gene. The gene calls are TRBV20-1 and TRBJ1-1; TRBD1 matches 9 bases. CDR3 length: 16 residues. The germline CDR1 and CDR2 sequences are DFQATT and SNEGSKA (reference sequence). V trimming: 2 bases; J trimming: 4 bases; junction bases outside the gene matches: 11. CDR3: CSARSASGTGTTEAFF. CDR3 DNA, as far as it was read: TGCAGTGCTAGATCTGCCTCCGGGACAGGGACCACTGAA.

This clone was picked up many times. Coverage ceases 3 residues before the CDR3 finishes, and the germline J gene fills in the end. The rearrangement links TRBV11-2 to TRBJ1-1, with a tentative D call TRBD1 (6 bases). The V gene lost 0 bases and the J gene lost 2 bases, with 10 bases spanning the gap. CDR1 SGHAT and CDR2 FQNNGV come from the germline V gene. This CDR3 is 15 amino acids long. Here the CDR3 reads CASSLDQGPNTEAFF. The CDR3 bases that were read are TGTGCCAGCAGCTTAGATCAGGGGCCTAACACTGAA.

This clone was seen repeatedly, ten times or more. The sequence runs out 3 residues before the end of the CDR3; the remainder is reconstructed from the germline J gene. The chain joins TRBV7-3 to TRBJ2-5, with 11 bases matching TRBD2. Unmatched junction bases numbered 4, after V lost 6 bases and J lost 1 base. The CDR3 is 15 amino acids. The germline gives CDR1 SGHTA, CDR2 FQGTGA. CDR3 protein: CASSSGTSGQETQYF. The covered CDR3 bases are TGTGCCAGCAGTTCCGGGACTAGCGGCCAAGAGACC.

Ten or more counts support this clone. The read falls 3 residues short of the CDR3 end, and the missing part is taken from the germline J gene. The V call is TRBV2, the J call TRBJ1-1; D unclear. This CDR3 region has 14 residues. Looked up from germline, CDR1 is SNHLY and CDR2 is FYNNEI. The V end lost 4 bases, the J end lost 2 bases, and 11 bases lay between the germline ends. CDR3: CASSVTDLNTEAFF. Partial CDR3 DNA: TGTGCCAGCAGTGTTACAGATTTAAACACTGAA.

This clone has ten or more counts. The read stops 3 residues short of the end of the CDR3; the missing end is completed from the germline J gene. The rearrangement links TRBV4-1 to TRBJ2-4; 13 nucleotides agree with TRBD2. The V and J ends lost 1 base and 6 bases, in that order; junction bases with no gene match: 9. CDR3 length: 18 residues. Per the germline V gene, CDR1 is MGHRA and CDR2 is YSYEKL. The CDR3 DNA, read in part, is TGCGCCAGCAGCCAAGGTGATGGACTAGCGGGAGCGTTAAACATT. Amino acid sequence: CASSQGDGLAGALNI. The entire CDR3 sequence reads CASSQGDGLAGALNIQYF.

This clone appeared many times. The CDR3 extends 3 residues past the end of the read, so its final part is completed from the germline J gene. This chain joins TRBV5-1 and TRBJ2-3; weak D call: TRBD1 (7 bases). The germline V and J ends were trimmed by 1 base and 1 base, with 16 bases remaining between them. The CDR3 covers 17 residues. The germline CDR1 and CDR2 sequences are SGHRS and YFSETQ. CDR3 protein: CASSLWGDRGRTDTQYF. The sequenced CDR3 bases are TGCGCCAGCAGCTTGTGGGGGGACAGAGGCCGCACAGATACG.

This clone was recorded many times. The CDR3 end falls 3 residues outside the read, so it is completed with the germline J gene. J is TRBJ2-7 and V is TRBV25-1; 11 bases map to TRBD1. V was clipped by 5 bases and J by 5 bases; unmatched bases: 5. CDR1 MGHDK and CDR2 SYGVNS come from the germline V gene. CDR3 size: 14 residues. The CDR3 loop reads CASSRGQGAHEQYF. The sequenced CDR3 bases are TGTGCCAGCAGTAGAGGACAGGGGGCACACGAG.

This clone appeared many times. The CDR3 extends 3 residues past the end of the read, so its final part is completed from the germline J gene. This chain links TRBV4-1 with TRBJ1-1, with D maybe TRBD1 (6 bases). The CDR3 contains 15 residues. Germline-derived CDR1 and CDR2 are MGHRA and YSYEKL. CDR3 sequence: CASSLLGGAGAEAFF. CDR3 bases read: TGCGCCAGCAGCCTCCTCGGGGGCGCGGGGGCGGAA.

This clone was counted at least ten times. The read comes to an end 3 residues before the CDR3 does, leaving the germline J gene to fill in the end. The chain uses TRBV18 and TRBJ2-7; no firm D call. This CDR3 is built from 13 residues. V gave up 3 bases and J gave up 3 bases, with 9 bases separating them. Germline V gene data show CDR1 as KGHSH and CDR2 as LQKENI. The CDR3 spells CASSPASLYEQYF. The CDR3 DNA, read in part, is TGTGCCAGCTCACCGGCCAGTCTCTACGAG.

This clone was detected many times. The missing CDR3 end, 3 residues past where the read stops, is filled in from the germline J gene. V usage is TRBV5-1 and J usage is TRBJ2-7; the match to TRBD2 covers 8 bases. This CDR3 contains 15 residues. Trimming removed 0 bases from V and 2 bases from J; junction bases left unmatched: 4. The germline CDR1 and CDR2 sequences are SGHRS and YFSETQ. The CDR3 here is CASSLATSGPYEQYF. The CDR3 bases that were read are TGCGCCAGCAGCTTGGCTACTAGCGGTCCCTACGAG.

This clone occurred many times. The read gets to within 3 residues of the CDR3 end, and the germline J gene fills in the rest. V is TRBV30 and J is TRBJ1-6; a possible D gene is TRBD1 (6 bases). The CDR3 contains 13 residues. V lost 4 bases, J lost 6 bases, and 10 bases lay in between. Germline CDR1 is GTSNPN and CDR2 is SVGIG (reference sequence). The CDR3 is CAWTGAANSPLHF. Partial CDR3 DNA: TGTGCCTGGACAGGGGCGGCTAATTCACCC.

A few counts support this clone. The read falls 3 residues short of the CDR3 end, and the missing part is taken from the germline J gene. J is TRBJ1-2 and V is TRBV2, with D maybe TRBD1 (5 bases). The germline CDR1 and CDR2 sequences are SNHLY and FYNNEI. CDR3 length: 15 residues. CDR3 loop: CASTGSAQRGYDYTF. The sequenced part of the CDR3 DNA is TGTGCCAGCACCGGTTCAGCCCAGCGGGGCTACGAC.